This T cell receptor beta chain was documented in a study of CD8+ T cells in alopecia areata. Study summary: Patients in the study were on tofacitinib for 6 to 18 months, then off it for 6 months. General study points: Scalp lesions, especially in alopecia totalis/universalis, had higher clonality than normal scalp. It was less clear whether patients shared TCRs than it was in mice, possibly because of HLA.

Sampling of alopecia areata patients yielded lesional scalp punch biopsies as well as peripheral blood. Notes on this clone: The target antigen is unknown.

RNA extraction was followed by reverse transcription into cDNA, which acted as the sequencing template. This table comes from immunoSEQ multiplex PCR, and its TCRdb copy is limited to in-frame clones, with some not included. The sample yields approximately 54,000 clones, around 96% seen once. Deletions cut 3 bases from V and 4 bases from J, with 16 bases between. Germline V gene lookup returns CDR1 LGHNT and CDR2 FRNRAP. The CDR3 loop spans 17 amino acids. Sample: CD8+ T cells sorted from blood, taken at week 0. The clonotype was recovered from a human donor with alopecia areata. The chain links TRBV12-5 to TRBJ2-6; D is uncertain. CDR3 bases: TGTGCTAGTGGTTTCTTTCTAGAAGGCGCCGGGGCCAACGTCCTGACTTTC. It codes for CASGFFLEGAGANVLTF.